The entry below gives a single T cell receptor (beta chain) sequence along with its context. The antigen it binds to is not known. It has no much larger one-base neighbor in the sample; base qualities were not kept. This record comes from a study of CD8 T cells in ankylosing spondylitis (dated by TCRdb to the late 2010s). For the study in its entirety: To find TCR variants linked to disease, the study profiled T cell receptor beta repertoires in ankylosing spondylitis patients and healthy donors. The full study cohort comprised 25 ankylosing spondylitis patients and approximately 100 healthy donors. Samples of peripheral blood were taken, and for ankylosing spondylitis patients, synovial fluid was collected as well. The research as a whole found: The disease-linked clones were reported to be significantly enriched in matched synovial fluid samples from ankylosing spondylitis patients. Blood from ankylosing spondylitis patients appeared to be characterized by a TCR beta motif composed of under ten highly homologous amino acid variants. Some motif variants were previously reported in synovial fluid and blood of reactive arthritis patients, suggesting common disease-initiation mechanisms. In peripheral blood, the disease-linked clones were found at relatively low frequencies and had a CD8+ phenotype.

V gives up 0 bases and J gives up 3 bases, and the segment between their germline ends measures 6 bases. The CDR3 contains 14 residues, cysteine and phenylalanine counted. Only CDR3 DNA remains: 42 bases, in frame from the first base. The germline V gene yields LGHNA for CDR1 and YNFKEQ for CDR2. The sequencer listed for this sample is Illumina HiSeq 2500. Quantitative 5'-RACE with molecular barcodes was used to prepare TCR beta libraries. The original pipeline was this. Disease-linked TCR variants were identified with a new computational method built on a probabilistic model of VDJ rearrangement. Using fastp trimming at Q25 and MiXCR clonotype assembly, TCRdb reanalyzed the public sequencing data and kept in-frame beta chains. Rows matching on CDR3 protein sequence are summarized as one entry with the most common DNA and genes. The V and J calls, along with clone size, are taken from TCRdb and not from the paper's own processing. Present in this sample are hundreds of thousands of distinct CDR3 sequences, 12% of which were seen just once. The top ten clonotypes cover 0.51% of the sample.

Sequencing was done on a sample of blood, either unsorted or a sorted T cell fraction (not recorded which). This TCR came from a male donor with ankylosing spondylitis. Recombination linked TRBV4-2 to TRBJ1-5; TRBD1 is perhaps the D gene, given 5 matching bases. The sequence in DNA is TGTGCCAGCAGCCAAGAGGGACCCAATCAGCCCCAGCATTTT. Translation gives CASSQEGPNQPQHF.